Listed here are 5 T cell receptor beta chains from one sample, sequenced in a study of blood T cell repertoires in COVID-19. Here immunoSEQ multiplex PCR was the method, and the copy in TCRdb shows in-frame clones only, minus some. The sample gives about 150,000 clones, 87% of which show up once; about 5% is in the top ten. Sequenced sample: peripheral blood. Receptor source: a human donor in a cohort sampled during active COVID-19.

This chain connects TRBV2 to TRBJ1-6, with 8 bases fitting TRBD1. The CDR3 runs 14 residues. V trimming: 6 bases; J trimming: 10 bases; junction bases outside the gene matches: 8. Germline V CDR1 and CDR2: SNHLY, FYNNEI. CDR3 nucleotide sequence: TGTGCCAGCAGACTGGACAGGGATGTCTCACCCCTCCACTTT. Its translation: CASRLDRDVSPLHF.

The genes are TRBV6-5 and TRBJ1-1; 10 bases agree with TRBD1. Germline CDR1 and CDR2: MNHEY and SVGAGI. With V trimmed by 6 bases and J by 5 bases, 9 bases remained unmatched. This CDR3 is 15 amino acids long. The CDR3 DNA sequence: TGTGCCAGCAGGCCCCGACAGGGGGCGATTACTGAAGCTTTCTTT. Its translation: CASRPRQGAITEAFF.

This clone has just one count. The rearrangement links TRBV7-2 to TRBJ1-6; D gene ambiguous. The V and J ends lost 2 bases and 5 bases respectively, with 10 bases between them. Germline loops: CDR1 SGHTA, CDR2 FQGNSA. The CDR3 extends over 15 amino acids. CDR3 in amino acids: CASSLMGRDNSPLHF. CDR3 DNA: TGTGCCAGCAGCTTAATGGGGAGGGATAATTCACCCCTCCACTTT.

The chain uses TRBV30 and TRBJ1-4; no reliable D call. Germline-derived CDR1 and CDR2 are GTSNPN and SVGIG (reference sequence). Trimming shortened V by 2 bases and J by 8 bases, and 12 bases separated the two germline ends. The CDR3 is 13 amino acids. The CDR3 loop reads CAWSYGVAEKLFF. The CDR3 DNA sequence: TGTGCCTGGAGTTACGGGGTGGCGGAAAAACTGTTTTTT.

The chain joins TRBV18 to TRBJ2-5, with a tentative D call TRBD1 (7 bases). CDR3 length: 14 amino acids. Trimming removed 4 bases at V and 5 bases at J, with 14 bases between. Germline values: CDR1 KGHSH, CDR2 LQKENI. The DNA of the CDR3 is TGTGCCAGCTCACGCAGGGGGGAGATGGAGACCCAGTACTTC. Its translation is CASSRRGEMETQYF.